This TCR beta chain comes out of a study of PD-1 blockade in mismatch repair-deficient tumors. Study conclusions and caveats: Tumor-resident clones, often absent from pretreatment blood, expanded after pembrolizumab and then contracted.

Points on this clone: Antigen: not known.

Every patient had mismatch repair deficiency by PCR or immunohistochemistry. The repertoire was sequenced with immunoSEQ multiplex PCR; TCRdb's copy has only in-frame clones and lacks some. The data show 100,000 to 150,000 clones, 88% seen once. The length of the CDR3 is 15 residues. Germline V gene sequence: CDR1 SGHVS, CDR2 FQNEAQ. The J segment lost 2 bases and the V segment lost 1 base, leaving 3 bases of the junction unmatched. The receptor's source is an adult with mismatch repair-deficient cancer. The source material was peripheral blood, sampled 72 weeks after starting pembrolizumab. The rearrangement joins TRBV7-8 to TRBJ2-7; 9 bases fit TRBD1. Written as DNA, the CDR3 is TGTGCCAGCAGCTTAGGGGGGACAGGGACCTACGAGCAGTACTTC. Translating gives CASSLGGTGTYEQYF. Looking up the rest from reference TRBV7-8 and TRBJ2-7 gives the full variable domain: GAGVSQSPRYKVAKRGQDVALRCDPISGHVSLFWYQQALGQGPEFLTYFQNEAQLDKSGLPSDRFFAERPEGSVSTLKIQRTQQEDSAVYLCASSLGGTGTYEQYFGPGTRLTVT.